The clone carrying this T cell receptor (beta chain) occurred a few times. The antigen is not known. The record originates from a study of Ad26.COV2.S vaccination and SARS-CoV-2 variants. About the study: Dosing was one shot or two shots 56 days apart. The study's findings and limits: Analyses of TCR breadth and depth may have underestimated total T cell responses. Vaccinees showed greater spike-specific TCR breadth than placebo recipients.

Profiling relied on immunoSEQ multiplex PCR, and the TCRdb table lists in-frame clones only, not all of them. Of about 680,000 clones in the sample, around 92% were seen once. CDR3 length: 13 residues. Germline V gives CDR1 MNHEY, CDR2 SVGAGI. Deletions cut 8 bases from V and 7 bases from J, with 14 bases between. The treatment denotes: some 20 received Ad26.COV2.S at low or high dose, single or two shots; about five received placebo; per-sample allocation not given. Material that was analyzed had been drawn on day 63 after the first vaccine or placebo injection. Ad26 vector vaccine expressed Wuhan-strain SARS-CoV-2 spike.

The V gene is TRBV6-5, the J gene TRBJ1-4; D is perhaps TRBD1 (5 bases). The sequence was obtained from a person aged 18-65 years who received the Ad26.COV2.S COVID-19 vaccine or a placebo. The material sequenced was peripheral blood, taken in a trial of Ad26.COV2.S vaccine versus placebo. DNA of the CDR3: TGTGCCAGCGGCCAATGGGGGAGTGAAAAACTGTTTTTT. It specifies CASGQWGSEKLFF.